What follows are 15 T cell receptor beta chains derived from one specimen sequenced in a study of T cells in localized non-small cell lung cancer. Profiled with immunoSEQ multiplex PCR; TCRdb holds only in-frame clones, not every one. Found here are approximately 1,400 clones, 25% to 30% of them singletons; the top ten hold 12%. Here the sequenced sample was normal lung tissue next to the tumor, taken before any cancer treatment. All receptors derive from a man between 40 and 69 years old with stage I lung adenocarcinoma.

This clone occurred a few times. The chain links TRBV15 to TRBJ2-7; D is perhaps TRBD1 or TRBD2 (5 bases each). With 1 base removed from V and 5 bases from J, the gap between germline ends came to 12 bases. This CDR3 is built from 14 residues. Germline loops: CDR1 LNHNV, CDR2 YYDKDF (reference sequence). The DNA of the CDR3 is TGTGCCACCAGCAGAGGCGACTTGGGGGACGAGCAGTACTTC. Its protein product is CATSRGDLGDEQYF.

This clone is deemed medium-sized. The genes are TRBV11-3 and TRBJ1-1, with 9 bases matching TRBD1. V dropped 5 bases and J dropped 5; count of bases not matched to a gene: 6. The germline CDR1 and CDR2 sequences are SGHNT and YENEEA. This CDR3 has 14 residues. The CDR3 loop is CASSLGTGNTEAFF. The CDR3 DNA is TGTGCCAGCAGCCTCGGGACAGGGAATACTGAAGCTTTCTTT.

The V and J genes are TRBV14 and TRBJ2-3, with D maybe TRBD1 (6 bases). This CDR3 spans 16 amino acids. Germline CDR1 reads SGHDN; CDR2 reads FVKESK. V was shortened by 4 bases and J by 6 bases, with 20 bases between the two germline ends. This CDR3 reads CASSPGEGPFWDTQYF. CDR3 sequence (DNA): TGTGCCAGCAGCCCAGGGGAAGGACCTTTCTGGGATACGCAGTATTTT.

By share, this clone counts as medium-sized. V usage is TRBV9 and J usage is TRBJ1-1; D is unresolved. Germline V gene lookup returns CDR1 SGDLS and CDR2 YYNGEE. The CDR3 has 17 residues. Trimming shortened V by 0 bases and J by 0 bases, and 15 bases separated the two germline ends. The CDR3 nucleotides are TGTGCCAGCAGCGTAGCCCCGAGGAAGGCCATGAACACTGAAGCTTTCTTT. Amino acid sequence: CASSVAPRKAMNTEAFF.

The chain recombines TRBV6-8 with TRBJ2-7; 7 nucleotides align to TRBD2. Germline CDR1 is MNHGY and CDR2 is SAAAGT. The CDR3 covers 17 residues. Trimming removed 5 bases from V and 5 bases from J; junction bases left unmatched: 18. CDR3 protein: CASSDFGRAGRLDEQYF. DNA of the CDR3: TGTGCCAGCAGTGATTTTGGAAGAGCGGGAAGACTCGACGAGCAGTACTTC.

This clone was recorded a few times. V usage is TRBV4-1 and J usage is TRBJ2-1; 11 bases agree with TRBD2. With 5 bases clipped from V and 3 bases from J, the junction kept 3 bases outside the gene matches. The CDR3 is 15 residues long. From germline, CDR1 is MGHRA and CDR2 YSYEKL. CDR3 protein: CASSTTSGNYNEQFF. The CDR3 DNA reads TGCGCCAGCAGCACGACTAGCGGGAACTACAATGAGCAGTTCTTC.

The CDR3, as DNA: TGCAGCGTTGGGGACAGGGACGGGAACTATGGCTACACCTTC. Its translation: CSVGDRDGNYGYTF. The chain carries TRBV29-1 and TRBJ1-2, with 9 nucleotides matching TRBD1. This CDR3 contains 14 residues. The junction had 5 bases not matched to a gene; V was cut back by 4 bases and J by 2 bases. CDR1 is SQVTM and CDR2 is ANQGSEA in the germline V gene.

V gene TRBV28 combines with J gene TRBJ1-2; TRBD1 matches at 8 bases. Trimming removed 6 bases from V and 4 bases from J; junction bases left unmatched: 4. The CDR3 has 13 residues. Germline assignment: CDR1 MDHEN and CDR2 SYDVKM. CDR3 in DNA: TGTGCCAGCAGCAGGGGGCGTGGCTATGGCTACACCTTC. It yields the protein CASSRGRGYGYTF.

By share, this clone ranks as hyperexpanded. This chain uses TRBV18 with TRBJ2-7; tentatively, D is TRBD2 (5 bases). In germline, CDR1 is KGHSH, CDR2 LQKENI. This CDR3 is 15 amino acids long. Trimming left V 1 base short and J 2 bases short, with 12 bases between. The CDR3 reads CASSPRGSEAYEQYF. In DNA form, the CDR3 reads TGTGCCAGCTCACCACGCGGGTCCGAGGCCTACGAGCAGTACTTC.

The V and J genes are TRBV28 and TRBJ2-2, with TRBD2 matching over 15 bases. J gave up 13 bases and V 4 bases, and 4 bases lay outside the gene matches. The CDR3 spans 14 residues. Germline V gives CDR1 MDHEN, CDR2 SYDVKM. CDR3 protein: CASSWTSGRVGLFF. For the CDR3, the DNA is TGTGCCAGCAGTTGGACTAGCGGGAGGGTTGGGCTGTTTTTT.

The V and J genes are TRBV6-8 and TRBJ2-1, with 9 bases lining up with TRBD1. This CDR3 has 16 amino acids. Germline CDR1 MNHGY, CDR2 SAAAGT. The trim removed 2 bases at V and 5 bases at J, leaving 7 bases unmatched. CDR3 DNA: TGTGCCAGCAGTTACGGGGACAGGGTCCACGACAATGAGCAGTTCTTC. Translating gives CASSYGDRVHDNEQFF.

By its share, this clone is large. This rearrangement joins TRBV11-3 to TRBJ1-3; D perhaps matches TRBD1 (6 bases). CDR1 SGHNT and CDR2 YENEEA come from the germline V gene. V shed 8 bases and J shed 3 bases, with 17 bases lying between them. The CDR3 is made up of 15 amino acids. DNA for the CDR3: TGTGCCAGCTCCCACCGGGGGGCTGATGGAAACACCATATATTTT. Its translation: CASSHRGADGNTIYF.

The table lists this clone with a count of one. The CDR3 DNA reads as TGTGCCAGCGGGACTAGCGGGAGTCAAGAGCAGTACTTC. Translated: CASGTSGSQEQYF. This chain uses TRBV19 with TRBJ2-7; 14 nucleotides line up with TRBD2. Germline V gene lookup returns CDR1 LNHDA and CDR2 SQIVND (reference sequence). There are 13 residues in the CDR3. Losses at the gene ends were 9 bases for V and 7 bases for J; bases not matched to a gene: 5.

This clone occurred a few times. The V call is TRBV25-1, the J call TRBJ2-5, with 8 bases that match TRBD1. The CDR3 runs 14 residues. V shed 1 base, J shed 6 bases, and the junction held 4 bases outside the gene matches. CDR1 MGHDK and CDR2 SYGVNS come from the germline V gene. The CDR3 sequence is CASSESRQGKTQYF. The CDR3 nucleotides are TGTGCCAGCAGTGAATCTAGACAGGGGAAGACCCAGTACTTC.

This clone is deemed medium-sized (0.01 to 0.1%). This chain's CDR3 is CASSGRRTPGNTEAFF. CDR3 DNA: TGTGCCAGCAGTGGAAGGAGGACGCCCGGGAACACTGAAGCTTTCTTT. This rearrangement joins TRBV6-8 to TRBJ1-1, with unresolved D. The CDR3 consists of 16 residues. Looked up from germline, CDR1 is MNHGY and CDR2 is SAAAGT. Deletions cut 5 bases from V and 1 base from J, with 17 bases between.